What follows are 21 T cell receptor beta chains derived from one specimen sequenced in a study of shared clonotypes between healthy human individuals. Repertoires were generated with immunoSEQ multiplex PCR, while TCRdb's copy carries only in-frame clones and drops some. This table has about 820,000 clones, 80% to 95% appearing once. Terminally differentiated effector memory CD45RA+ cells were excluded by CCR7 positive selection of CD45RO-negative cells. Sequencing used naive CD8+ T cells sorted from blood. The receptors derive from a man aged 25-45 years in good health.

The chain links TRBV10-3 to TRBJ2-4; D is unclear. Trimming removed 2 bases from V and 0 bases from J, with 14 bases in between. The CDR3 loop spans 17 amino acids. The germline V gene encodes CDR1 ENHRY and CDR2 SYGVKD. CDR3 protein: CAISEPPTGVAKNIQYF. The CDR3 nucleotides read TGTGCCATCAGTGAGCCTCCGACGGGTGTAGCCAAAAACATTCAGTACTTC.

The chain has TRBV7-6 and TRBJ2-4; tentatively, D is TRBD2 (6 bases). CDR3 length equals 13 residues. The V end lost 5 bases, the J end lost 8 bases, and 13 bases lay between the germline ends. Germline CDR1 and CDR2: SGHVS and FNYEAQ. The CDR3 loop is CASSPTSTDIQYF. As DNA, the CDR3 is TGTGCCAGCAGCCCTACTAGCACGGACATTCAGTACTTC.

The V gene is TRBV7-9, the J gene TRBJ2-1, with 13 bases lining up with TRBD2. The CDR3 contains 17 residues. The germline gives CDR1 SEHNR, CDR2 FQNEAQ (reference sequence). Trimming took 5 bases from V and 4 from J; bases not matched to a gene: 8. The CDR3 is CASSEKGTSGMYNEQFF. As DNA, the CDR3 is TGTGCCAGCAGCGAAAAAGGGACTAGCGGGATGTACAATGAGCAGTTCTTC.

The CDR3 sequence: CASSEELSGANVLTF. The CDR3 DNA reads TGTGCCAGCAGTGAAGAACTCTCTGGGGCCAACGTCCTGACTTTC. The V and J genes are TRBV27 and TRBJ2-6; D unclear. CDR1 is MNHEY, CDR2 SMNVEV, per germline (reference sequence). Trimming stripped 5 bases from V and 0 bases from J, with 8 bases between. The CDR3 totals 15 residues. Using reference TRBV27 and TRBJ2-6 for the parts outside the CDR3, the full variable domain is EAQVTQNPRYLITVTGKKLTVTCSQNMNHEYMSWYRQDPGLGLRQIYYSMNVEVTDKGDVPEGYKVSRKEKRNFPLILESPSPNQTSLYFCASSEELSGANVLTFGAGSRLTVL.

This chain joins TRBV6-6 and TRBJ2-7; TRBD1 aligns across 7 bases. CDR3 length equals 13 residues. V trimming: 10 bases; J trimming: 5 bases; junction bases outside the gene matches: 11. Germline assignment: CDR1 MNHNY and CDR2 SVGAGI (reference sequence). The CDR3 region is CATLQGFDHEQYF. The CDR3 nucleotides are TGTGCCACCCTACAGGGGTTCGACCACGAGCAGTACTTC.

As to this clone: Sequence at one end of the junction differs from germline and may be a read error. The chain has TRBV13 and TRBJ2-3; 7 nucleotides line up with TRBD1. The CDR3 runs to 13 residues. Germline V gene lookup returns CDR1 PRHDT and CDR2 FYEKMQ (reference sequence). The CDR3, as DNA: TGTGCCAGCAGCGGGACAGACACATATACGCAGTATTTT. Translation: CASSGTDTYTQYF.

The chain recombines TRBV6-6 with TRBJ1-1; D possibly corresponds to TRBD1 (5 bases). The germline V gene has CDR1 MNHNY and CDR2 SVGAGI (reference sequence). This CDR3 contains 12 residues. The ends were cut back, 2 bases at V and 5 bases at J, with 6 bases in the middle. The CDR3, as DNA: TGTGCCAGCAGTTACGAGGGGACTGAAGCTTTCTTT. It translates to CASSYEGTEAFF.

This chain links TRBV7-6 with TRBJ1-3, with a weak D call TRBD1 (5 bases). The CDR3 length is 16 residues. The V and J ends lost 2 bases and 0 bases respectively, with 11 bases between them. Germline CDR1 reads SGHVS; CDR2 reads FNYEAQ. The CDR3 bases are TGTGCCAGCAGCTTACAGGGCTCTTACTCTGGAAACACCATATATTTT. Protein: CASSLQGSYSGNTIYF. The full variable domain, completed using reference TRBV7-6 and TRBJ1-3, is GAGVSQSPRYKVTKRGQDVALRCDPISGHVSLYWYRQALGQGPEFLTYFNYEAQQDKSGLPNDRFSAERPEGSISTLTIQRTEQRDSAMYRCASSLQGSYSGNTIYFGEGSWLTVV.

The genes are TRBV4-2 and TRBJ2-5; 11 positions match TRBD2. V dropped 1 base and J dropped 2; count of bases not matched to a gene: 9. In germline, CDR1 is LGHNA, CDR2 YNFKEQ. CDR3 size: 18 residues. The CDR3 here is CASSQVSAGLAEQETQYF. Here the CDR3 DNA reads TGTGCCAGCAGCCAAGTCAGTGCGGGACTAGCGGAACAAGAGACCCAGTACTTC.

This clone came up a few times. The CDR3 sequence is CASSLYFDTGELFF. The DNA for the CDR3 is TGTGCCAGCAGCTTATATTTTGACACCGGGGAGCTGTTTTTT. The chain links TRBV11-2 to TRBJ2-2; D unresolved. In germline, CDR1 is SGHAT, CDR2 FQNNGV. This CDR3 comprises 14 residues. The germline V and J ends were trimmed by 2 bases and 3 bases, with 7 bases remaining between them.

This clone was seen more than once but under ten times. CDR3 region: CVTQKNTGELFF. The CDR3 DNA is TGTGTCACACAGAAGAACACCGGGGAGCTGTTTTTT. The chain has TRBV27 and TRBJ2-2; D remains unclear. Germline V lookup: CDR1 MNHEY, CDR2 SMNVEV (reference sequence). The CDR3 length is 12 residues.

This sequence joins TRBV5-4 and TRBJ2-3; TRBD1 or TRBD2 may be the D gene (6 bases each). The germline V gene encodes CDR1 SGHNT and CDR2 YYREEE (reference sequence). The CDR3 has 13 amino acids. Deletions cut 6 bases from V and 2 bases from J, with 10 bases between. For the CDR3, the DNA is TGTGCCAGCAAGGGGGGAGCCACAGATACGCAGTATTTT. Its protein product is CASKGGATDTQYF.

The CDR3 bases are TGTGCCAGCGCGGGCGAGCGGGTCTACAATGAGCAGTTCTTC. This gives the protein CASAGERVYNEQFF. V gene TRBV4-2 combines with J gene TRBJ2-1; possible D gene TRBD2, 6 bases. The CDR3 is 14 amino acids. Germline CDR1 LGHNA, CDR2 YNFKEQ. V lost 8 bases and J 3 bases, leaving 14 bases between the germline ends.

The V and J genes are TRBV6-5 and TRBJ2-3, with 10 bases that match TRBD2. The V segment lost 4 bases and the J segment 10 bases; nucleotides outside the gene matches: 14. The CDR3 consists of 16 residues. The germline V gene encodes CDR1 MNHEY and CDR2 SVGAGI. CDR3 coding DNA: TGTGCCAGCAGTTTCCCCCTAGCGGGAGTCCGGAGTGCGCAGTATTTT. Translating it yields CASSFPLAGVRSAQYF.

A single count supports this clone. The CDR3 spells CASSKPGQGYYEQYF. CDR3 nucleotide sequence: TGTGCCAGCAGCAAACCGGGACAGGGATACTACGAGCAGTACTTC. J is TRBJ2-7 and V is TRBV21-1; TRBD1, the table's D call, was not compared with the DNA. TRBV21-1 is marked as a pseudogene. The CDR3 contains 15 residues.

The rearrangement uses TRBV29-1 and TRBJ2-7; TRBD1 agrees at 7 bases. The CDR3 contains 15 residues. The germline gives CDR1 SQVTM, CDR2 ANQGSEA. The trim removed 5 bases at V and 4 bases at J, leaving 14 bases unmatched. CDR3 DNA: TGCAGCGTTTCCGGGACAGTAATGTCACAATACGAGCAGTACTTC. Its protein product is CSVSGTVMSQYEQYF.

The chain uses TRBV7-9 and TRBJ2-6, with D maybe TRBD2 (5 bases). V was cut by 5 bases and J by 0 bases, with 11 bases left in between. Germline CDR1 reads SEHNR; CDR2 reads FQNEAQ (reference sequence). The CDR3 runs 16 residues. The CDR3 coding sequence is TGTGCCAGCAGCAACGAGCGGAACTCTGGGGCCAACGTCCTGACTTTC. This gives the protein CASSNERNSGANVLTF. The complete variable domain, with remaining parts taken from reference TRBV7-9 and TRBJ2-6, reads DTGVSQNPRHKITKRGQNVTFRCDPISEHNRLYWYRQTLGQGPEFLTYFQNEAQLEKSRLLSDRFSAERPKGSFSTLEIQRTEQGDSAMYLCASSNERNSGANVLTFGAGSRLTVL.

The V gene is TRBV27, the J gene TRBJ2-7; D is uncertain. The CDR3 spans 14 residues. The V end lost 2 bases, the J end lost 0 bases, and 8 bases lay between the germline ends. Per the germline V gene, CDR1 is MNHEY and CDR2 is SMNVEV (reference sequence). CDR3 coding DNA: TGTGCCAGCAGTTTAGCACCATTCTCCTACGAGCAGTACTTC. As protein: CASSLAPFSYEQYF.

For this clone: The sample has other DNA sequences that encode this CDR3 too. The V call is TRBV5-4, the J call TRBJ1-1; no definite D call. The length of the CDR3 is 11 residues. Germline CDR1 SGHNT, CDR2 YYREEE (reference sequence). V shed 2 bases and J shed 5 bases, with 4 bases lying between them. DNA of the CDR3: TGTGCCAGCAGCTTAAATACTGAAGCTTTCTTT. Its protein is CASSLNTEAFF.

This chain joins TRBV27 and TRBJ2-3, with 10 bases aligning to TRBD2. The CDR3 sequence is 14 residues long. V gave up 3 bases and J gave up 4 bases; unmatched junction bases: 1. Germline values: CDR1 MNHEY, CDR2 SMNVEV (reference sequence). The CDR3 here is CASSLSGRADTQYF. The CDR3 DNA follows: TGTGCCAGCAGTTTGAGCGGGAGGGCAGATACGCAGTATTTT.

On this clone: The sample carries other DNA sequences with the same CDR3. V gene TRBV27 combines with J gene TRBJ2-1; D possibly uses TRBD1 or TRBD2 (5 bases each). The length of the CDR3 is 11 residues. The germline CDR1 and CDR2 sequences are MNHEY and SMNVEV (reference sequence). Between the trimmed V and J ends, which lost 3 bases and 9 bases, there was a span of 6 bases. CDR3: CASSLGTEQFF. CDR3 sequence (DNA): TGTGCCAGCAGTTTGGGGACTGAGCAGTTCTTC.